The rows below give T cell receptor beta chains drawn from one sample of a study of cytomegalovirus exposure and HLA in healthy donors. Profiled with immunoSEQ multiplex PCR; TCRdb holds only in-frame clones, not every one. The sample contains 60,000 or so clones, around 77% of which appear only once. The sample was PBMCs. These receptors were obtained from a woman in her thirties or forties in good health and CMV-seropositive. The CDR3 runs from the conserved cysteine through the conserved F or W.

v_gene,j_gene,CDR3aa
TRBV27,TRBJ2-3,CASSPTFSGEAGHGTDTQYF
TRBV2,TRBJ1-1,CASSEALRQGRSEAFF
TRBV7-3,TRBJ2-1,CASSLGGVTYNEQFF
TRBV29-1,TRBJ2-5,CSVGAGGSETQYF
TRBV2,TRBJ1-6,CAGRAGLGSPPHF
TRBV19,TRBJ2-1,CASSIWAGGRDNEQFF
TRBV10-3,TRBJ1-3,CAISESGRGAGNTIYF
TRBV9,TRBJ1-1,CASSVAGTANTEAFF
TRBV19,TRBJ2-1,CASSISGGVINEQFF
TRBV5-4,TRBJ2-7,CASSSRPKGRLYEQYF
TRBV5-1,TRBJ2-1,CASSAHRGHEQFF
TRBV7-2,TRBJ1-5,CASSPTYQANQPQHF
TRBV6-1,TRBJ1-4,CASNSHLQNEKLFF
TRBV29-1,TRBJ2-2,CSVLQITNTGELFF
TRBV4-1,TRBJ1-1,CASRSEEGAYTEAFF
TRBV25-1,TRBJ2-7,CASSVGQGEYEQYF
TRBV5-4,TRBJ2-7,CASSSRDRIEQYF
TRBV2,TRBJ2-1,CASNAGEFDNEQFF
TRBV5-6,TRBJ1-2,CASRRGAGGSYGYTF
TRBV11-2,TRBJ1-4,CASNPTGSEKLFF
TRBV7-2,TRBJ1-5,CASSSSKREKVLSNQPQHF
TRBV7-6,TRBJ1-4,CASSSPPGVENEKLFF
TRBV7-8,NA,CASSDQSYSYEQYF
TRBV7-9,TRBJ1-6,CSSSPFGRGDNSPLHF
TRBV19,TRBJ1-6,CASSIVAGDGNSPLHF
TRBV6-5,TRBJ1-6,CASRGTANSPLHF